Given below is one T cell receptor beta chain in context. These data come from a study of blood T cell repertoires in COVID-19. Overall study: Samples representing acute and convalescent COVID-19 were sourced from the United States, Italy and Spain. Nucleic acid was either cDNA or gDNA, and it came from T cells, B-cell-depleted T cells, or PBMCs.

Per the original methods: It was from reference gene primer amplification that nucleated cell counts were estimated. Using immunoSEQ multiplex PCR, the repertoire was profiled, and TCRdb retains in-frame clones only, with some absent. V and J calls and clone size are as listed in that table; D and trimming were resolved from the DNA. This sample carries tens of thousands of clones, about 85% of them seen once, and the ten largest clones take roughly 25%. The clonotype was recovered from an elderly man with active or convalescent COVID-19. What was sequenced was peripheral blood.

CDR3 in DNA: TGTGCCAGCAGCCGGGACATTTCCTACGAGCAGTACTTC. This encodes CASSRDISYEQYF. V and J are TRBV25-1 and TRBJ2-7; D perhaps matches TRBD1 (6 bases). Germline V lookup: CDR1 MGHDK, CDR2 SYGVNS. The CDR3 is made up of 13 amino acids. Trimming left V 6 bases short and J 1 base short, with 10 bases between.